The clone carrying this T cell receptor (beta chain) was counted between two and nine times. Its cognate antigen is unknown. Template switching with 5'RACE generated the TCR cDNA and added a universal primer site and UMIs. TCRdb analysed the 5' RACE reads with MiXCR anew, one entry per CDR3 protein. Among 120,000 or so distinct CDR3 sequences listed, approximately 16% were seen once. Germline V gives CDR1 MNHEY, CDR2 SVGAGI. The CDR3 loop spans 14 amino acids. With 4 bases removed from V and 2 bases from J, the gap between germline ends came to 12 bases. This entry belongs to a study of T cells after yellow fever vaccination. Study-wide results and caveats: Peak timing came faster in the weaker secondary response, day 5 versus 15. Only a small proportion of the clonotypes turned up in both the CD4 and the CD8 compartments, likely arising from convergent recombination.

The clonotype was recovered from a man aged 18 to 29 who received the YFV17D yellow fever vaccine. The chain has TRBV6-5 and TRBJ2-7; possible D gene TRBD1, 6 bases. The sample here was CD8+ T cells sorted from PBMCs, taken 5 days after the yellow fever booster vaccination. CDR3 nucleotide sequence: TGTGCCAGCAGTTTTCGACAGGCCGCCTACGAGCAGTACTTC. Its protein is CASSFRQAAYEQYF.